The T cell receptor (beta chain) described here comes from a study of cytomegalovirus exposure and HLA in healthy donors. On the study more broadly: Unique TCRs numbering some 93 million, obtained from HLA-typed donors, made up an early data release.

Vbeta (60) and Jbeta (13) primers were used in the PCR. Only in-frame clones appear in the TCRdb table, and some are missing; sequencing was by immunoSEQ multiplex PCR. The sample gives 120,000 or so clones, under 85% of which show up once; 5.8% is in the top ten. Germline CDR1 is WSHSY and CDR2 is SAAADI. V dropped 8 bases and J dropped 0 bases, with 12 bases sitting between them. The CDR3 extends over 14 amino acids. While unrecorded immune exposures were likely, the donors were nominally healthy when sampled. The chain joins TRBV10-2 to TRBJ2-3, with D possibly being TRBD1 (6 bases). Sequences were obtained from PBMCs. The receptor was isolated from a woman in her forties or fifties in good health and CMV-seropositive. The CDR3: CASASGASTDTQYF. Written as DNA, the CDR3 is TGCGCCAGCGCGTCAGGGGCTAGCACAGATACGCAGTATTTT.